This T cell receptor beta chain comes out of a study of shared clonotypes between healthy human individuals. General study points: Across a handful of donors, naive CD4 shared approximately 4.5%, naive CD8 more than 3%, memory CD4 about 2.5%, memory CD8 over 0.3%. In contrast to clonotypes shared by all four donors, non-shared clonotypes had lower generation probabilities.

Only one count was recorded for this clone. Its specificity is unknown. The donor population consisted of healthy HIV-negative adults with no recent acute infections or vaccinations. The CDR3 is 12 residues long. Germline CDR1 is LGHNT and CDR2 is FRNRAP. With 1 base removed from V and 6 bases from J, the gap between germline ends came to 5 bases. Assay: immunoSEQ multiplex PCR; the TCRdb copy retains only in-frame clones and omits some. The sample carries 180,000 or so clones, about 93% recorded once. The rearrangement joins TRBV12-5 to TRBJ2-3; D remains ambiguous. Sequenced material: naive CD4+ T cells sorted from blood. This sample's subset: CD45RA+ positively selected. The clonotype originates from a young woman in good health. CDR3 sequence reads: CASGLGADTQYF. In DNA, the CDR3 is TGTGCTAGTGGTTTGGGTGCGGATACGCAGTATTTT.